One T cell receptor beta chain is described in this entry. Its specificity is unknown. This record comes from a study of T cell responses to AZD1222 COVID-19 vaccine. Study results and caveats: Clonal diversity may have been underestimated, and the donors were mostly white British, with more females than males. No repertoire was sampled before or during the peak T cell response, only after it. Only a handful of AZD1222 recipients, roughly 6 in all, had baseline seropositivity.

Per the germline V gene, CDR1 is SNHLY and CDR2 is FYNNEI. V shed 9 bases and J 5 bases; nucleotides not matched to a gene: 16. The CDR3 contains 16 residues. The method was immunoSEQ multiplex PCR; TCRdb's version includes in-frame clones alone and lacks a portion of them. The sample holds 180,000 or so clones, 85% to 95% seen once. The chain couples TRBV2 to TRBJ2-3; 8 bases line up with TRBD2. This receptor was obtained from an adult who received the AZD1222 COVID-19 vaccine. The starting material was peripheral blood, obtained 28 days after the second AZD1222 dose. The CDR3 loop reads CASQGVRGGQEDTQYF. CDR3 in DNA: TGTGCCAGTCAGGGAGTCCGGGGGGGCCAGGAAGATACGCAGTATTTT.